A single sample is the source of the 10 T cell receptor beta chains below, sequenced in a study of response to subunit inactivated influenza vaccine. TCRdb reprocessed the RT-PCR reads with MiXCR, giving one entry per CDR3 protein. The sample lists roughly 160,000 distinct CDR3 sequences, about a tenth occurring once. Material: non-naive T cells sorted from PBMCs, obtained about 40 days after vaccination. The receptor set was obtained from a man aged 45-65 years who received an inactivated influenza vaccine.

The chain carries TRBV20-1 and TRBJ1-5; no clear D. CDR1 DFQATT and CDR2 SNEGSKA come from the germline V gene (reference sequence). V lost 0 bases to trimming and J lost 2 bases, with 11 bases between them. The CDR3 is made up of 15 amino acids. The CDR3 nucleotides are TGCAGTGCTAGAGATAAGGGTGGAGGCAATCAGCCCCAGCATTTT. It specifies CSARDKGGGNQPQHF.

This clonotype occurred many times. The chain employs TRBV12-3 or TRBV12-4 and TRBJ1-6; the D gene is possibly TRBD1 (6 bases). This CDR3 is built from 13 residues. V was trimmed by 1 base and J by 13 bases, leaving 11 bases between them. This CDR3 is CASSLGGLAPLHF. The DNA for the CDR3 is TGTGCCAGCAGTTTAGGGGGGCTAGCGCCCCTCCACTTT.

This clonotype was detected a few times. The chain couples TRBV20-1 to TRBJ1-1, with D hard to call. The CDR3 runs 15 residues. Germline V lookup: CDR1 DFQATT, CDR2 SNEGSKA (reference sequence). With 5 bases removed from V and 2 bases from J, the gap between germline ends came to 18 bases. In nucleotides, the CDR3 is TGCAGTGCTCCCTTGTCACGGGGTTTCAACACTGAAGCTTTCTTT. Amino acids: CSAPLSRGFNTEAFF.

In this sample, this clonotype turned up many times. The genes are TRBV5-5 and TRBJ2-7; tentatively, D is TRBD1 or TRBD2 (6 bases each). Between the trimmed V and J ends, which lost 1 base and 2 bases, there was a span of 16 bases. This CDR3 comprises 16 residues. Germline V gene sequence: CDR1 SGHKS, CDR2 YYEKEE (reference sequence). The chain's CDR3 is CASSLTGQIAAYEQYF. CDR3 in DNA: TGTGCCAGCAGCTTGACAGGGCAGATAGCGGCCTACGAGCAGTACTTC.

This clonotype has a handful of counts. The chain employs TRBV7-8 and TRBJ2-1, with TRBD1 matching over 7 bases. Germline trimming cut 4 bases from V and 5 bases from J; bases unmatched to any gene: 5. This CDR3 contains 14 residues. Germline CDR1 is SGHVS and CDR2 is FQNEAQ. The CDR3 is CASSSGQQNNEQFF. The CDR3 DNA is TGTGCCAGCAGCTCGGGACAGCAGAACAATGAGCAGTTCTTC.

This clonotype showed up just a few times. This chain connects TRBV11-2 to TRBJ1-6, with TRBD1 as a possible D gene (6 bases). Trimming removed 5 bases at V and 7 bases at J, with 12 bases between. The germline gives CDR1 SGHAT, CDR2 FQNNGV. CDR3 length equals 14 residues. CDR3 in amino acids: CASSPQGGNSPLHF. The CDR3 nucleotides read TGTGCCAGCAGCCCACAGGGAGGAAATTCACCCCTCCACTTT.

This clonotype was found many times. The chain uses TRBV20-1 and TRBJ2-7; possibly TRBD2 for D (5 bases). The CDR3 spans 16 residues. Germline CDR1 DFQATT, CDR2 SNEGSKA (reference sequence). The V gene lost 3 bases and the J gene lost 4 bases, with 22 bases spanning the gap. The CDR3 region is CSASVLARFPFYEQYF. The DNA of the CDR3 is TGCAGTGCTAGCGTCCTAGCAAGATTCCCTTTTTACGAGCAGTACTTC.

V and J are TRBV20-1 and TRBJ1-6; D might be TRBD1 (6 bases). Trimming stripped 1 base from V and 1 base from J, with 8 bases between. The germline V gene has CDR1 DFQATT and CDR2 SNEGSKA (reference sequence). This CDR3 region has 15 residues. The chain's CDR3 is CSARAGTSYNSPLHF. CDR3 coding DNA: TGCAGTGCTAGAGCCGGGACATCCTATAATTCACCCCTCCACTTT.

Many counts were recorded for this clonotype. The chain couples TRBV28 to TRBJ2-7; the D gene is possibly TRBD1 (5 bases). CDR1 MDHEN and CDR2 SYDVKM come from the germline V gene. The V gene lost 2 bases and the J gene lost 7 bases, with 9 bases spanning the gap. The CDR3 loop spans 12 amino acids. The CDR3 loop reads CASSLKGREQYF. In nucleotides, the CDR3 is TGTGCCAGCAGTTTAAAGGGGCGAGAGCAGTACTTC.

This clonotype was recorded at least ten times. The chain joins TRBV12-3 or TRBV12-4 to TRBJ2-7; either TRBD1 or TRBD2 may supply D (5 bases each). V was shortened by 6 bases and J by 7 bases, with 16 bases between the two germline ends. The CDR3 is 13 residues long. The CDR3 bases are TGTGCCAGCAGCTCGGGACCCCTGCGGGAGCAGTACTTC. Translated, it gives CASSSGPLREQYF.